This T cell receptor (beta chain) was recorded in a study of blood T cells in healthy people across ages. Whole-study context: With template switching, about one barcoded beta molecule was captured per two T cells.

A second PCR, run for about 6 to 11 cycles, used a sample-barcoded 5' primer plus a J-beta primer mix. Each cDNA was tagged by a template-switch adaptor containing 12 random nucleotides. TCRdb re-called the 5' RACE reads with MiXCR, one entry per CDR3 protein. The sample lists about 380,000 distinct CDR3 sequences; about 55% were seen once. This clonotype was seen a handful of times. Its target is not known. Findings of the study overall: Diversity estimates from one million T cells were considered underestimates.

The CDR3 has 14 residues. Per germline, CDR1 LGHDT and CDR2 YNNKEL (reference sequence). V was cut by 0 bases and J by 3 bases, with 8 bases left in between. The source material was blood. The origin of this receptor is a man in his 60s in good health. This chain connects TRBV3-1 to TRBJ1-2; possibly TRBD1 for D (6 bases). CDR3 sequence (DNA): TGTGCCAGCAGCCAAGAGGGGGGCCACTATGGCTACACCTTC. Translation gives CASSQEGGHYGYTF.